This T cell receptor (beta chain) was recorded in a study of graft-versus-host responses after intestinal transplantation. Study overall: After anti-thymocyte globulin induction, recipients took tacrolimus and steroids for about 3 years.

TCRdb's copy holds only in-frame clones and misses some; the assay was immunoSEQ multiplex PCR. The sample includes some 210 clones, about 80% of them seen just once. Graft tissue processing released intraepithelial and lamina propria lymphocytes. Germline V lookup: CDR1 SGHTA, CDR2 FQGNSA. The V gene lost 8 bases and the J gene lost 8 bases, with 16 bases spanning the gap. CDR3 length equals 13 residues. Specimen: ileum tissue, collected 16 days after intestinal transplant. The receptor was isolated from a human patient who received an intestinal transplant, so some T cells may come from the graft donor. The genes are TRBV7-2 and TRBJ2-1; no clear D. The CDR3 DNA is TGTGCCAGCGGTCATACGATGGGTTATGAGCAGTTCTTC. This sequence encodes CASGHTMGYEQFF.